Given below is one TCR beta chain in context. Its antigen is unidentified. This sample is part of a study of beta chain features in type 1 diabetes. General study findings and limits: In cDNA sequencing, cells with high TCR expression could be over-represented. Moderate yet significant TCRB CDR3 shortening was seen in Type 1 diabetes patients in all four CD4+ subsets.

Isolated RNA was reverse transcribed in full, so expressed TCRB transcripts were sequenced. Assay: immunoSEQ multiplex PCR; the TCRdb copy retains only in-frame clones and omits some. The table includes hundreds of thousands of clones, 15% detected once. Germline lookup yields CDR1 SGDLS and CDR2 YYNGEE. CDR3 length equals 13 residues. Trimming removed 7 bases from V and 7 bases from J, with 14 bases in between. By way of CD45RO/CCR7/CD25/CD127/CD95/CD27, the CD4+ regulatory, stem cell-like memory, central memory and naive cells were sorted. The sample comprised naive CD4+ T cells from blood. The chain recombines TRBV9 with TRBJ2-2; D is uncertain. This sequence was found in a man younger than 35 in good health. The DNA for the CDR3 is TGTGCCAGCTCACCACTGATGGGCGGGGAGCTGTTTTTT. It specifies CASSPLMGGELFF.